The TCR beta chain described here comes from a study of cytomegalovirus exposure and HLA in healthy donors. Whole-study results and caveats: A later analysis revealed that TCR association rates differed between HLA loci, peaking at DRB1 and bottoming out at HLA-C. Confirmation was obtained in vitro that a few CMV-associated chains are specific for CMV antigens. The study assumed roughly uniform donor sequencing depth for presence/absence analyses. In a later analysis, parvovirus B19, influenza, CMV and Epstein-Barr virus appeared linked to several top co-occurrence clusters.

This PCR relied on a set of 60 Vbeta primers and 13 Jbeta primers. The method was immunoSEQ multiplex PCR; TCRdb's version includes in-frame clones alone and lacks a portion of them. The sample records 59,000 or so clones, 65% to 90% being singletons. As regards this clone: Antigen unknown.

CDR1 and CDR2 from the germline V gene are LNHDA and SQIVND (reference sequence). Trimming at V came to 0 bases and at J to 7 bases, leaving 8 bases not matched to a gene. This CDR3 has 16 amino acids. This chain uses TRBV19 with TRBJ1-4; 7 bases agree with TRBD1. Sequencing used PBMCs. The source of this sequence is a female donor in good health and CMV-seronegative. The DNA for the CDR3 is TGTGCCAGTAGTATAGATCCTGGGACAGTTACTGAAAAACTGTTTTTT. It codes for CASSIDPGTVTEKLFF.